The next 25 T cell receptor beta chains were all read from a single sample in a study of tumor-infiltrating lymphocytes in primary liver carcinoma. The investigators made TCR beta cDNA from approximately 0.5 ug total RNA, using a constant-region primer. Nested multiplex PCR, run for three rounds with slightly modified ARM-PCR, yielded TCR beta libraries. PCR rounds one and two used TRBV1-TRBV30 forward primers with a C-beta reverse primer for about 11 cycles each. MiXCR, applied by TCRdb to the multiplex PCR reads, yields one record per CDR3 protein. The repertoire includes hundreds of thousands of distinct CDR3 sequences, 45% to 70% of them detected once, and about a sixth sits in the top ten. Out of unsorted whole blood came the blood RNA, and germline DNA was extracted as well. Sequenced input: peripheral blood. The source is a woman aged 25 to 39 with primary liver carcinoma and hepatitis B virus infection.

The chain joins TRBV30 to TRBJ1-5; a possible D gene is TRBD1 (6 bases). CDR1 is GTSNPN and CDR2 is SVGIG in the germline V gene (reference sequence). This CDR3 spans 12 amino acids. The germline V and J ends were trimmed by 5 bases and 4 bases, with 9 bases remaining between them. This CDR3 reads CAWGQPNQPQHF. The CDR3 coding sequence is TGTGCCTGGGGACAGCCAAATCAGCCCCAGCATTTT.

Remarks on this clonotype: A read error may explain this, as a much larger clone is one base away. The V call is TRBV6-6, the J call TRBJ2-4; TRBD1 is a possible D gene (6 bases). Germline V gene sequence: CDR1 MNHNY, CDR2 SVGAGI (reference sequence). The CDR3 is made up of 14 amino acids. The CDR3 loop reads CAGSAQGPKNIQYF. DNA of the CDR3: TGTGCCGGCAGTGCCCAGGGGCCCAAAAACATTCAGTACTTC.

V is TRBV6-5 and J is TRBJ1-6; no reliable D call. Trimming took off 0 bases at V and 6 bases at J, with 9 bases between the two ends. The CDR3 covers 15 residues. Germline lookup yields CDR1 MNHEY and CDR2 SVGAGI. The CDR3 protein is CASSYSILPNSPLHF. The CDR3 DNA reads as TGTGCCAGCAGTTACTCGATCCTTCCTAATTCACCCCTCCACTTT.

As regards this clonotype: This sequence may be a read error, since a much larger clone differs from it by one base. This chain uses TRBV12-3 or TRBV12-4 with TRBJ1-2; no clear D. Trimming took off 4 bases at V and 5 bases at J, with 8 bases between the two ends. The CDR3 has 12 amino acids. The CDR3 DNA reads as TGTGCCAGCAGTTCATCAGAGTATGGCTACACCTTC. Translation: CASSSSEYGYTF.

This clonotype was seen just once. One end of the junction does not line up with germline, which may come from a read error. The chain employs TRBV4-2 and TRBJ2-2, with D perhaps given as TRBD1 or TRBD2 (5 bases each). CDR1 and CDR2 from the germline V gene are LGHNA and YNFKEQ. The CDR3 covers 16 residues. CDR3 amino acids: CASNQTGTKELRELLF. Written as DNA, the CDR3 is TGTGCCAGCAACCAGACGGGGACCAAGGAACTTAGGGAGCTGCTTTTT.

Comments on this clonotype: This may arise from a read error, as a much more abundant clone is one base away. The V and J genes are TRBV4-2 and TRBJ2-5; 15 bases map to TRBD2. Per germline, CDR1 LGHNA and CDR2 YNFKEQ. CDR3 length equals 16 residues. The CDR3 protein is CASNQGLAGGLETQYF. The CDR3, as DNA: TGTGCCAGCAACCAAGGACTAGCGGGAGGGTTGGAGACCCAGTACTTC.

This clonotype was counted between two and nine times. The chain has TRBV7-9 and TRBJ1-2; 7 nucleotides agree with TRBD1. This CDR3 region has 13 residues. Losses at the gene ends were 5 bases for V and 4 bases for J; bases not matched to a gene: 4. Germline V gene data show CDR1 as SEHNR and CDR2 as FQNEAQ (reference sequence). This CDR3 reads CASSTGQSYGYTF. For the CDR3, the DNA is TGTGCCAGCAGCACGGGACAGTCCTATGGCTACACCTTC.

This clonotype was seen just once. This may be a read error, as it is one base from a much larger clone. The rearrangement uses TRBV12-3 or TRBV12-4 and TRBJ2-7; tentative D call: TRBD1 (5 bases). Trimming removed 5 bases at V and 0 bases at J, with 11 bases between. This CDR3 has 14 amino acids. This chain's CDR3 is CASSRTPISYEQYF. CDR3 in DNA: TGTGCCAGCAGTAGGACACCCATCTCCTACGAGCAGTACTTC.

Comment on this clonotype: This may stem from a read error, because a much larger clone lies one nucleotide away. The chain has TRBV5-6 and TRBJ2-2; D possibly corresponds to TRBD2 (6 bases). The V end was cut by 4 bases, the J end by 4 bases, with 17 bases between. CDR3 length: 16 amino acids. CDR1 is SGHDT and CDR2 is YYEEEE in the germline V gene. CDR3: CASSLLDDGGTGELFF. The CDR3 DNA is TGTGCCAGCAGCCTCCTAGATGACGGGGGCACCGGGGAGCTGTTTTTT.

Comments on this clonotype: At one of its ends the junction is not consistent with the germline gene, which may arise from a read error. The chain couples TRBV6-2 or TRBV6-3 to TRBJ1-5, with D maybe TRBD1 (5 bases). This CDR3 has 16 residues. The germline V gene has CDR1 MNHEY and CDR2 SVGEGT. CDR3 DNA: TGTGCCAGCAGTTACGCCACGGGGCACAGCAATCATCCCCAGCATTTT. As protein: CASSYATGHSNHPQHF.

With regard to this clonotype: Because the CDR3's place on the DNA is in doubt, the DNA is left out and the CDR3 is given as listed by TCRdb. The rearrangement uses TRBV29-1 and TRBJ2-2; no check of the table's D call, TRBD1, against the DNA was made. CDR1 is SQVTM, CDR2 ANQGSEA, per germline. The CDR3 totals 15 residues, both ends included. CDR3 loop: CSVAGGNRVTGEMFF.

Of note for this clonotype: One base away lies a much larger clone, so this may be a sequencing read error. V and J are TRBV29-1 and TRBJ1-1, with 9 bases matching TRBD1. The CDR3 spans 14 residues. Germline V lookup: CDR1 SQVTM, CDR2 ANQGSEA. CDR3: CSGGQGFIDTEVFF. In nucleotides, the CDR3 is TGCAGCGGGGGACAGGGATTTATCGACACTGAAGTTTTCTTT.

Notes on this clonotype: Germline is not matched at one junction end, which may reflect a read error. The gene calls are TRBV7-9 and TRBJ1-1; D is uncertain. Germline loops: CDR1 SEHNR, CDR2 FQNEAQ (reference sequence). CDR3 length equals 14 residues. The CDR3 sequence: CTSTTSIRSTEAFF. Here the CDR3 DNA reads TGTACCAGCACTACCTCGATCCGGAGCACTGAAGCTTTCTTT.

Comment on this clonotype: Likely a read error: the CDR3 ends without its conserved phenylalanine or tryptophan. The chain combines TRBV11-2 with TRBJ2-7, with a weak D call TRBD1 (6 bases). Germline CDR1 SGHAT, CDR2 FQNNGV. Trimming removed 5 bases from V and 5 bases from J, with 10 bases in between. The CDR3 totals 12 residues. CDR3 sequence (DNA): TGTGCCAGCAGCCAAACAGGGAACGAGCAGTACCTC. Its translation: CASSQTGNEQYL.

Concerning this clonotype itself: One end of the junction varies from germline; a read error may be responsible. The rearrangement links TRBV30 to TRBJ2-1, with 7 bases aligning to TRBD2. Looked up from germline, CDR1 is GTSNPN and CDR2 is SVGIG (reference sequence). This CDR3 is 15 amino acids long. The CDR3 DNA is TGTGCCTGGAGTCGGGGAGGGAGCTCCTACAATGACCAGTTCTTC. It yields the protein CAWSRGGSSYNDQFF.

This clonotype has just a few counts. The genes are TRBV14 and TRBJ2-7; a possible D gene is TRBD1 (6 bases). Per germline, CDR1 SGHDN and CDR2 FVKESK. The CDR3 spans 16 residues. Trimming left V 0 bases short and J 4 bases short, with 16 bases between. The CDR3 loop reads CASSQDSSHRDYEQYF. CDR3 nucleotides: TGTGCCAGCAGCCAAGATAGTAGTCACAGGGATTACGAGCAGTACTTC.

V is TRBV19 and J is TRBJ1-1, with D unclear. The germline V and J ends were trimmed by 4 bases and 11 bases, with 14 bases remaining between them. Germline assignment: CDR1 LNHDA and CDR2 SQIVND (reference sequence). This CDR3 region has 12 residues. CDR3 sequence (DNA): TGTGCCAGTAGTAGCGACTTCCGAGGGGCTTTCTTT. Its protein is CASSSDFRGAFF.

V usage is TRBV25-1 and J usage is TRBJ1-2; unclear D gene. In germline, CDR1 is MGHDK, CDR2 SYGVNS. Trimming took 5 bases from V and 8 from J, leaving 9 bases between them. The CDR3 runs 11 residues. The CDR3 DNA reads TGTGCCAGCAGTACTCGGTGGGGCTACACCTTC. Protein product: CASSTRWGYTF.

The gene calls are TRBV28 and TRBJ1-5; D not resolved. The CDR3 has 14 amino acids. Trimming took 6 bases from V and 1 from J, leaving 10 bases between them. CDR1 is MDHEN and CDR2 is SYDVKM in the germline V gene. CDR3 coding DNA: TGTGCCAGCAGGTTAAGGGAGAGCAATCAGCCCCAGCATTTT. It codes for CASRLRESNQPQHF.

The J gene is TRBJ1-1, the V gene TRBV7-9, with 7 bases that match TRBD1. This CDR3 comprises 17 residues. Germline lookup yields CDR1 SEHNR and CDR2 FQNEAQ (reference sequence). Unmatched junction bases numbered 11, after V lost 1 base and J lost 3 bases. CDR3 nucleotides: TGTGCCAGCAGCTTAGTTGGAGGGGGCATAGGGTACACTGAAGCTTTCTTT. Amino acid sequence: CASSLVGGGIGYTEAFF. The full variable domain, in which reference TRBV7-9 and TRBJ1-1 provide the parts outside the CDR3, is DTGVSQNPRHKITKRGQNVTFRCDPISEHNRLYWYRQTLGQGPEFLTYFQNEAQLEKSRLLSDRFSAERPKGSFSTLEIQRTEQGDSAMYLCASSLVGGGIGYTEAFFGQGTRLTVV.

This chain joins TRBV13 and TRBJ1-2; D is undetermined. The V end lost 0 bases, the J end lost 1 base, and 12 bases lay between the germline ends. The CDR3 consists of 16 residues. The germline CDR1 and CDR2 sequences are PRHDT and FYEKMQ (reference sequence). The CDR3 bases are TGTGCCAGCAGCTTAGGCCTGGGGTTTGGTAACTATGGCTACACCTTC. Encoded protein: CASSLGLGFGNYGYTF.

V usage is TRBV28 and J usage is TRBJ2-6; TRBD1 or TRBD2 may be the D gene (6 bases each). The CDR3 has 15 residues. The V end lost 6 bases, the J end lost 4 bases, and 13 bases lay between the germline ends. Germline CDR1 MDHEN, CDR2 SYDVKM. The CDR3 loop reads CASRWGAYGANVLTF. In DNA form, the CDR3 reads TGTGCCAGCAGGTGGGGGGCTTACGGGGCCAACGTCCTGACTTTC.

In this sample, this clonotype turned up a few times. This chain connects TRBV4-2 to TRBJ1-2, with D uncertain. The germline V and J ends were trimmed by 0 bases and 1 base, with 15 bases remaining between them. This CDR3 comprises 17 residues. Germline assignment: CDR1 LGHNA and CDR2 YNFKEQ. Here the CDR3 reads CASSQDSPGGRNYGYTF. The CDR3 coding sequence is TGTGCCAGCAGCCAAGATTCCCCCGGAGGGCGTAACTATGGCTACACCTTC.

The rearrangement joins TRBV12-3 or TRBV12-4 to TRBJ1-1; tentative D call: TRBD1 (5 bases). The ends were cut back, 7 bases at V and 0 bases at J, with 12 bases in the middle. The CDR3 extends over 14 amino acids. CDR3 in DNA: TGTGCCAGCACCCGGGTGGGGCTGAACACTGAAGCTTTCTTT. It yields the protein CASTRVGLNTEAFF.

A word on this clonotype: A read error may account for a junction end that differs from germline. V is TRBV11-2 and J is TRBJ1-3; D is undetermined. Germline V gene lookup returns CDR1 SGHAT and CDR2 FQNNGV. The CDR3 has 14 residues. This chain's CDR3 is CASSLTLTGNTIYF. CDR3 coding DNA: TGTGCCAGCAGCTTGACACTTACTGGAAATACCATATATTTT.